This is a list of T cell receptor beta chains from one sample in a study of radiotherapy plus CTLA-4 blockade in lung cancer. Only in-frame clones appear in the TCRdb table, and some are missing; sequencing was by immunoSEQ multiplex PCR. This sample yields 52,000 or so clones, of which almost 85% are seen a single time; less than 7.5% belongs to the top ten. The sample was peripheral blood, taken from a patient treated with radiotherapy plus ipilimumab. The receptors were gathered from a human donor with non-small cell lung cancer whose response to radiotherapy plus ipilimumab could not be evaluated. Each CDR3 is given with its conserved first and last residue.

TRBV7-2	CASSLDRGQPQHF
TRBV6-5	CASSSTSGGGTDTQYF
TRBV7-2	CASSLAQGGRRTEAFF
TRBV15	CATSRVSGKNTEAFF
TRBV28	CASSLYPPGETQYF
TRBV7-2	CASSFPGQGKLFF
TRBV14	CASSLSKTGGYTF
TRBV2	CASRRQAPGYTF
TRBV6-5	CASSTGTGLNQPQHF
TRBV9	CASTRDFANTGELFF
TRBV13	CASTPRGSGGLGYTF
TRBV5-6	CASSLEATSGGISYEQYF
TRBV4-3	CASSQDTSGITGELFF
TRBV27	CASSFTGTSPKLFF
TRBV5-1	CASSLTGTGAADTQYF
TRBV28	CASSLPSGDYNEKLFF
TRBV10-2	CASRQGQNTEAFF
TRBV11-2	CALGGVSGEQYF
TRBV10-3	CAISSDRGRANYGYTF
TRBV11-2	CASSIAGTSAYEQYF
TRBV10-1	CASSGGGDEQFF
TRBV7-9	CASSPHPDRGNTIYF
TRBV20-1	CSGGQYYEQYF
TRBV18	CASSPAGSSYSTDTQYF
TRBV14	CASSPGTTSGDTQYF
TRBV18	CASSPADRAHGYTF
TRBV11-3	CASSLGLAGGPGTGELFF
TRBV5-1	CASSAHTGEEKLFF